These 5 T cell receptor beta chains came from one sample sequenced in a study of identical twins. TCRdb re-called the 5' RACE reads with MiXCR, one entry per CDR3 protein. The sample comprises some 500,000 distinct CDR3 sequences, 7.5% to 10% of which are singletons, and roughly 3% rests with the top ten. This sample was shared with a second study, whose subject was yellow fever vaccine responses in identical twins.

Sequenced input: PBMCs. Source of these receptors: a woman younger than 30 in good health.

This chain connects TRBV7-9 to TRBJ2-3, with 7 bases lining up with TRBD2. J gave up 1 base and V 4 bases, and 11 bases lay outside the gene matches. CDR3 length equals 17 residues. CDR1 is SEHNR, CDR2 FQNEAQ, per germline (reference sequence). This CDR3 reads CASSSPPGRGGTDTQYF. CDR3 in DNA: TGTGCCAGCAGCTCCCCCCCGGGGAGGGGTGGCACAGATACGCAGTATTTT. The whole variable domain, remainder taken from reference TRBV7-9 and TRBJ2-3, is DTGVSQNPRHKITKRGQNVTFRCDPISEHNRLYWYRQTLGQGPEFLTYFQNEAQLEKSRLLSDRFSAERPKGSFSTLEIQRTEQGDSAMYLCASSSPPGRGGTDTQYFGPGTRLTVL.

This clonotype was seen a few times. The V call is TRBV7-2, the J call TRBJ2-5; D may match TRBD1 or TRBD2 (6 bases each). The V end was cut by 2 bases, the J end by 5 bases, with 15 bases between. The CDR3 runs 15 residues. CDR1 and CDR2 (germline): SGHTA, FQGNSA. The CDR3 DNA sequence: TGTGCCAGCAGCTTAAATGGGGGGCCCCCCGAGACCCAGTACTTC. Translated, it gives CASSLNGGPPETQYF.

The chain recombines TRBV19 with TRBJ2-2; D not resolved. The CDR3 is 13 amino acids. Germline V gene sequence: CDR1 LNHDA, CDR2 SQIVND (reference sequence). Trimming took off 7 bases at V and 0 bases at J, with 6 bases between the two ends. CDR3: CASKNPNTGELFF. The CDR3 DNA sequence: TGTGCCAGTAAGAACCCGAACACCGGGGAGCTGTTTTTT.

This clonotype was seen more than once but under ten times. The chain links TRBV12-3 or TRBV12-4 to TRBJ2-1, with 11 bases lining up with TRBD2. The CDR3 covers 17 residues. Unmatched junction bases numbered 5, after V lost 3 bases and J lost 1 base. CDR3 nucleotides: TGTGCCAGCAGTTTGGCTAGCGGGGGGCAGTCCTACAATGAGCAGTTCTTC. Amino acids: CASSLASGGQSYNEQFF.

This clonotype was recorded at least ten times. The chain is built from TRBV12-3 or TRBV12-4 and TRBJ2-3; D is possibly TRBD1 (5 bases). V was clipped by 2 bases and J by 4 bases, with 13 bases between them. The CDR3 has 15 amino acids. CDR3 coding DNA: TGTGCCAGCAGTTTACAGGGAAAGTTTGCAGATACGCAGTATTTT. Residues: CASSLQGKFADTQYF.